The source of this TCR beta chain is a study of cytomegalovirus exposure and HLA in healthy donors. Turning to this clone: Its antigen is unknown.

The germline V gene has CDR1 SNHLY and CDR2 FYNNEI. Trimming removed 6 bases at V and 10 bases at J, with 13 bases between. The CDR3 extends over 12 amino acids. General study findings and limits: When the data were analyzed later, several of the most significant clusters appeared to be linked to common viral pathogens. A missense DCLRE1C variant was associated with V- and J-gene trimming of TCR beta chains in a later analysis, and an independent cohort replicated the association.

Donors counted as nominally healthy when sampled, yet unrecorded immune exposures were likely. The PCR was carried out with 60 Vbeta primers and 13 Jbeta primers. Original processing notes: Counted up in a later analysis, unique TCR beta chains came to 65 million to 100 million, with around 9.9 million shared. Measured with immunoSEQ multiplex PCR; TCRdb has only the in-frame clones, and not every one. V, J and clone size are those of that table, while D and trimming were read from the DNA. Here the sample spans approximately 130,000 clones, about 80% being singletons. V usage is TRBV2 and J usage is TRBJ2-1; D might be TRBD1 (5 bases). The sequence was collected from a boy aged 2 to 10 in good health and CMV-seronegative. The sample comprised PBMCs. The CDR3 loop is CASRPERGEQFF. The CDR3 nucleotides read TGTGCCAGCAGGCCAGAAAGGGGCGAGCAGTTCTTC. Full variable domain (rest looked up from reference TRBV2 and TRBJ2-1): EPEVTQTPSHQVTQMGQEVILRCVPISNHLYFYWYRQILGQKVEFLVSFYNNEISEKSEIFDDQFSVERPDGSNFTLKIRSTKLEDSAMYFCASRPERGEQFFGPGTRLTVL.